The entry below gives a single TCR beta chain sequence along with its context. Its cognate antigen is unknown. The source of the sample is a study of graft-versus-host responses after intestinal transplantation. General study findings and limits: Marrow from the recipient contained GvH clones, some of which had appeared first in ileum or blood.

Clones were sequenced by immunoSEQ multiplex PCR, and TCRdb holds only the in-frame ones, with some missing. The table records approximately 85,000 clones, 80% to 95% of them present only once. CDR1 is SGHNT, CDR2 YENEEA, per germline. The CDR3 has 14 amino acids. The V end lost 5 bases, the J end lost 0 bases, and 10 bases lay between the germline ends. The chain recombines TRBV11-3 with TRBJ1-2; D is perhaps TRBD1 (6 bases). Source: unstimulated CD8+ T cells sorted from spleen or lymph node cells, taken before transplant. The TCR sequence derives from a human donor who was the organ donor for an intestinal transplant. The CDR3 spells CASSHRTANYGYTF. The CDR3 bases are TGTGCCAGCAGCCATCGGACAGCTAACTATGGCTACACCTTC.